This T cell receptor beta chain is from a study of blood T cell repertoires in COVID-19. Original methodology: Reference gene primer amplification yielded estimated nucleated cell counts. Measured with immunoSEQ multiplex PCR; TCRdb has only the in-frame clones, and not every one. V and J calls and clone size are copied from that table; D and trimming were computed from the DNA. Among about 240,000 clones listed, roughly 80% were seen once. The material sequenced was peripheral blood. This TCR was sampled from a young woman with acute or convalescent COVID-19.

CDR3 bases: TGTGCCAGCAGCTTGGTACCGGCAGGGGGGTACTACGAGCAGTACTTC. It yields the protein CASSLVPAGGYYEQYF. This rearrangement joins TRBV5-8 to TRBJ2-7, with D tentatively TRBD1 (7 bases). The CDR3 is 16 amino acids. Germline V CDR1 and CDR2: SGHTS, YDEGEE. V shed 0 bases and J shed 3 bases, with 16 bases lying between them.